This T cell receptor beta chain originates from a study of blood T cell repertoires in COVID-19. Whole-study context: Samples of COVID-19 (acute and convalescent) were obtained from the United States, Italy and Spain. The cDNA or gDNA used as material had been derived from T cells, B-cell-depleted T cells, or PBMCs.

This CDR3 has 14 amino acids. Per the original methods: Amplification of reference gene primers provided the estimated nucleated cell counts. Measured with immunoSEQ multiplex PCR; TCRdb has only the in-frame clones, and not every one. That table supplies the V and J calls and clone size; D and trimming were determined from the DNA. The repertoire includes approximately 150,000 clones, roughly nine tenths of them detected once, and around 1.6% sits in the top ten. The origin of this receptor is a human donor in a cohort sampled during active COVID-19. Sequences were obtained from peripheral blood. The chain couples TRBV1 to TRBJ1-1; the table's D call of TRBD1 was not tested on the DNA. TRBV1 is a pseudogene segment. CDR3 sequence reads: CTSSQDAQNTEAFF. The CDR3 DNA sequence: TGCACCAGCAGCCAAGATGCACAAAACACTGAAGCTTTCTTT.